The clone carrying this T cell receptor beta chain showed up just a few times. This record comes from a study of blood T cell repertoires in COVID-19. CDR1 is SGHAT, CDR2 FQNNGV, per germline. With V trimmed by 4 bases and J by 10 bases, 13 bases remained unmatched. The CDR3 totals 17 residues. Clones were read by immunoSEQ multiplex PCR, and TCRdb kept only the in-frame ones, dropping some. Of approximately 220,000 clones listed, around 82% were seen once; the top ten hold 3.6%. The gene calls are TRBV11-2 and TRBJ1-6, with 10 bases matching TRBD1. Sequencing input: PBMCs or T cells enriched from blood (not recorded which). The sequence derives from a woman in her forties who had been exposed to COVID-19. CDR3 amino acids: CASSSTRPGTGVSPLHF. Written as DNA, the CDR3 is TGTGCCAGCAGCTCGACGCGTCCCGGGACAGGGGTATCACCCCTCCACTTT. The whole variable domain, remainder taken from reference TRBV11-2 and TRBJ1-6, is EAGVAQSPRYKIIEKRQSVAFWCNPISGHATLYWYQQILGQGPKLLIQFQNNGVVDDSQLPKDRFSAERLKGVDSTLKIQPAKLEDSAVYLCASSSTRPGTGVSPLHFGNGTRLTVT.